The 17 T cell receptor beta chains reported below all come from one sample, sequenced in a study of T cell repertoires in ileal Crohn's disease. Indicated time point: neoterminal ileum biopsy at postoperative endoscopy, about 6 months after surgery. The method was immunoSEQ multiplex PCR; TCRdb's version includes in-frame clones alone and lacks a portion of them. This sample has roughly 4,500 clones, with roughly four fifths found just once. Sequenced input: ileal tissue. These TCRs come from an adult with Crohn's disease.

The chain recombines TRBV9 with TRBJ2-7; TRBD2 matches at 11 bases. With 3 bases clipped from V and 3 bases from J, the junction kept 14 bases outside the gene matches. From germline, CDR1 is SGDLS and CDR2 YYNGEE. This CDR3 is 18 amino acids long. CDR3 region: CASSGSWRVTSGSYEQYF. The CDR3 DNA is TGTGCCAGCAGCGGTAGCTGGAGGGTAACTAGCGGGAGCTACGAGCAGTACTTC.

The chain combines TRBV11-3 with TRBJ2-7; 10 nucleotides line up with TRBD2. CDR3 length equals 16 residues. Per the germline V gene, CDR1 is SGHNT and CDR2 is YENEEA. V was clipped by 7 bases and J by 6 bases; unmatched bases: 15. As DNA, the CDR3 is TGTGCCAGCACCCCCCCTCGGAGTAGCGGGAGGTGCGAGCAGTACTTC. Its translation: CASTPPRSSGRCEQYF.

The chain recombines TRBV5-1 with TRBJ1-2; possible D gene TRBD1, 6 bases. Per the germline V gene, CDR1 is SGHRS and CDR2 is YFSETQ. V lost 1 base, J lost 7 bases, and 14 bases lay in between. The CDR3 covers 14 residues. The CDR3 nucleotides are TGCGCCAGCAGCTTGTCCTCAGGGGTAGTTGGCTACACCTTC. It codes for CASSLSSGVVGYTF.

The chain recombines TRBV5-4 with TRBJ2-5, with 12 positions matching TRBD1. CDR1 is SGHNT and CDR2 is YYREEE in the germline V gene (reference sequence). This CDR3 is 16 amino acids long. V was pared by 4 bases and J by 4 bases, with 8 bases of the junction left unmatched. The chain's CDR3 is CASSPRGQGAGETQYF. CDR3 nucleotide sequence: TGTGCCAGCAGCCCGCGGGGACAGGGGGCGGGAGAGACCCAGTACTTC.

The rearrangement uses TRBV5-6 and TRBJ2-2; 11 nucleotides match TRBD1. The CDR3 totals 16 residues. CDR1 and CDR2 from the germline V gene are SGHDT and YYEEEE. V lost 4 bases to trimming and J lost 4 bases; unmatched junction nucleotides: 6. CDR3 amino acids: CASSPRDRGFTGELFF. As DNA, the CDR3 is TGTGCCAGCAGCCCCCGGGACAGGGGGTTCACCGGGGAGCTGTTTTTT.

The rearrangement uses TRBV7-8 and TRBJ2-7; D might be TRBD2 (7 bases). Trimming stripped 3 bases from V and 0 bases from J, with 12 bases between. There are 15 residues in the CDR3. Germline assignment: CDR1 SGHVS and CDR2 FQNEAQ. Here the CDR3 reads CASSLEGGSSYEQYF. The CDR3 DNA reads as TGTGCCAGCAGCTTGGAGGGGGGGAGCTCCTACGAGCAGTACTTC.

The chain is built from TRBV6-4 and TRBJ2-1; 9 nucleotides align to TRBD1. Germline CDR1 MRHNA, CDR2 SNTAGT. The CDR3 spans 14 residues. V shed 6 bases, J shed 7 bases, and the junction held 7 bases outside the gene matches. The CDR3 reads CASSPQGAQNEQFF. CDR3 bases: TGTGCCAGCAGCCCACAGGGGGCGCAGAATGAGCAGTTCTTC.

The rearrangement joins TRBV10-3 to TRBJ2-1; 11 nucleotides line up with TRBD2. The CDR3 runs 17 residues. In germline, CDR1 is ENHRY, CDR2 SYGVKD. V lost 2 bases to trimming and J lost 5 bases; unmatched junction nucleotides: 8. Written as DNA, the CDR3 is TGTGCCATCAGTGAGCGGTCCGGGACTAGCGGACACAATGAGCAGTTCTTC. Its translation is CAISERSGTSGHNEQFF.

The chain links TRBV6-1 to TRBJ1-1; D not certain. V dropped 2 bases and J dropped 1 base, with 8 bases sitting between them. CDR1 and CDR2 (germline): MNHNS, SASEGT. CDR3 length equals 14 residues. The CDR3 sequence: CASSETPENTEAFF. Here the CDR3 DNA reads TGTGCCAGCAGTGAAACTCCGGAGAACACTGAAGCTTTCTTT.

This CDR3 reads CASSPRPSTEAFF. The CDR3 bases are TGTGCCAGCAGCCCGAGGCCCAGCACTGAAGCTTTCTTT. The chain joins TRBV9 to TRBJ1-1; no firm D call. V lost 4 bases and J 4 bases, leaving 11 bases between the germline ends. CDR3 length equals 13 residues. Germline CDR1 is SGDLS and CDR2 is YYNGEE. Supplemented by reference TRBV9 and TRBJ1-1, the full variable domain reads DSGVTQTPKHLITATGQRVTLRCSPRSGDLSVYWYQQSLDQGLQFLIQYYNGEERAKGNILERFSAQQFPDLHSELNLSSLELGDSALYFCASSPRPSTEAFFGQGTRLTVV.

The chain combines TRBV7-2 with TRBJ1-2; D unresolved. The CDR3 length is 14 residues. V was shortened by 2 bases and J by 4 bases, with 11 bases between the two germline ends. In germline, CDR1 is SGHTA, CDR2 FQGNSA. This chain's CDR3 is CASSLSTATYGYTF. The CDR3 DNA reads TGTGCCAGCAGCTTATCGACGGCGACCTATGGCTACACCTTC.

The rearrangement links TRBV30 to TRBJ1-1, with D perhaps TRBD1 (5 bases). The CDR3 is made up of 13 amino acids. V lost 0 bases and J 6 bases, leaving 11 bases between the germline ends. Germline assignment: CDR1 GTSNPN and CDR2 SVGIG (reference sequence). CDR3 nucleotides: TGTGCCTGGAGTGTAGCAGGGAGAGCTGAAGCTTTCTTT. Amino acid sequence: CAWSVAGRAEAFF.

The chain links TRBV5-1 to TRBJ2-7; D remains unclear. Germline V lookup: CDR1 SGHRS, CDR2 YFSETQ. Trimming left V 0 bases short and J 5 bases short, with 12 bases between. CDR3 length: 14 residues. CDR3 sequence: CASSLGTGPHEQYF. As DNA, the CDR3 is TGCGCCAGCAGCTTGGGTACGGGTCCCCACGAGCAGTACTTC.

The V call is TRBV11-2, the J call TRBJ1-3; D not certain. Trimming stripped 1 base from V and 4 bases from J, with 2 bases between. Germline loops: CDR1 SGHAT, CDR2 FQNNGV. The CDR3 has 12 amino acids. This CDR3 reads CASSLGGNTIYF. CDR3 nucleotide sequence: TGTGCCAGCAGCTTAGGAGGAAACACCATATATTTT.

The chain couples TRBV6-1 to TRBJ2-1; 8 bases are shared with TRBD2. Looked up from germline, CDR1 is MNHNS and CDR2 is SASEGT. V gave up 2 bases and J gave up 0 bases; unmatched junction bases: 0. The CDR3 runs to 15 residues. The CDR3 is CASSESGSSYNEQFF. The CDR3 DNA follows: TGTGCCAGCAGTGAAAGCGGGAGCTCCTACAATGAGCAGTTCTTC.

This clone was found once. The chain carries TRBV15 and TRBJ1-2, with D tentatively TRBD1 (6 bases). The germline CDR1 and CDR2 sequences are LNHNV and YYDKDF (reference sequence). CDR3 length: 17 residues. V was trimmed by 0 bases and J by 4 bases, leaving 18 bases between them. DNA for the CDR3: TGTGCCACCAGCAGAGATTCTGGACAGACTTACTTCTATGGCTACACCTTC. Amino acids: CATSRDSGQTYFYGYTF.

The gene calls are TRBV27 and TRBJ1-2, with 9 bases identical to TRBD1. Losses at the gene ends were 5 bases for V and 2 bases for J; bases not matched to a gene: 6. Germline CDR1 MNHEY, CDR2 SMNVEV (reference sequence). The CDR3 has 15 amino acids. CDR3 DNA sequence: TGTGCCAGCAGTCCGTTTGACAGGGGGAACTATGGCTACACCTTC. This translates into CASSPFDRGNYGYTF.